These T cell receptor beta chains were read from a single sample in a study of blood T cell repertoires in COVID-19. Clones were sequenced by immunoSEQ multiplex PCR, and TCRdb holds only the in-frame ones, with some missing. The sample has around 310,000 clones; 90% are singletons. Sequenced input: peripheral blood. The source of these receptors is a middle-aged woman with COVID-19, enrolled during active disease. CDR3s leave out the opening cysteine and the closing phenylalanine or tryptophan.

j_call,v_call,cdr3_aa
TRBJ2-7,TRBV18,ASSPLDSPPAEQY
TRBJ2-1,TRBV2,ASNGQGSYNEQF
TRBJ2-6,TRBV4-1,ASSGLGDSGANVLT
TRBJ2-1,TRBV5-1,ASSLQGTKYNEQF
TRBJ1-2,TRBV24-1,ATSDPTGGYYGYT
TRBJ2-2,TRBV6-5,ASIPGSPNTGELF
TRBJ1-5,TRBV30,AWSAGGLYNQPQH
TRBJ1-1,TRBV12-3/TRBV12-4,ASSLRGGAQAF
TRBJ2-2,TRBV19,ASSLSLGAGGGELF
TRBJ2-1,TRBV28,ASSHIRTSGSNEQF
TRBJ2-3,TRBV2,ASSRDSTSTDTQY
TRBJ1-5,TRBV7-2,ASSIGRGRQPQH
TRBJ1-1,TRBV27,ASSFGALGMNTEAF
TRBJ1-6,TRBV7-9,ASSPRNSPLH
TRBJ2-3,TRBV7-2,ASSPRTPRQGTDTQY
TRBJ1-5,TRBV5-5,ASSWGQGSNQPQH
TRBJ2-1,TRBV7-2,ASSLATGTYNEQF
TRBJ1-6,TRBV5-4,ASSSTGTGVSPLH
TRBJ1-1,TRBV6-2/TRBV6-3,ASSYAKQGAEAF
TRBJ2-7,TRBV13,ASSLISGTGRYEQY
TRBJ2-4,TRBV27,ASSGEGGQGLKNIQY
TRBJ2-1,TRBV7-9,ASSLGTGSYNEQF
TRBJ2-5,TRBV4-3,ASSRLWAGAETQY
TRBJ1-2,TRBV28,ASRSGQGPSNYGYT
TRBJ1-3,TRBV30,AWSVGGVGNTIY
TRBJ2-2,TRBV9,ASSVAVGELF
TRBJ1-1,TRBV29-1,SVVGQLNTEAF
TRBJ1-6,TRBV6-5,ASSLDSYNSPLH